This T cell receptor (beta chain) derives from a study of OX40 agonist ivuxolimab in advanced cancers. Study context: Three patients had partial responses: one hepatocellular carcinoma, two cutaneous melanoma.

TCRdb's copy holds only in-frame clones and misses some; the assay was immunoSEQ multiplex PCR. The sample lists 65,000 to 75,000 clones, about nine tenths seen once, with around 0.53% in the top ten. V shed 0 bases, J shed 9 bases, and the junction held 6 bases outside the gene matches. The CDR3 is 16 amino acids. The V gene's germline CDR1 is LNHDA and CDR2 SQIVND (reference sequence). Turning to this clone: Its antigen is as yet unknown.

Whole-study findings and limits: There was clonal expansion of CD4+ and CD8+ blood T cells by week 6 at 0.1 to 3.0 mg/kg.

Sequenced here: CD4+ or CD8+ T cells sorted from blood, sampled in a trial of the OX40 agonist ivuxolimab. J is TRBJ1-6 and V is TRBV19, with 9 bases identical to TRBD1. The receptor was derived from an adult with an advanced solid tumor such as melanoma, head and neck, liver or kidney cancer. The CDR3 bases are TGTGCCAGTAGTATAGATCTGGGGACAGGGTCTTCACCCCTCCACTTT. Translating it yields CASSIDLGTGSSPLHF.